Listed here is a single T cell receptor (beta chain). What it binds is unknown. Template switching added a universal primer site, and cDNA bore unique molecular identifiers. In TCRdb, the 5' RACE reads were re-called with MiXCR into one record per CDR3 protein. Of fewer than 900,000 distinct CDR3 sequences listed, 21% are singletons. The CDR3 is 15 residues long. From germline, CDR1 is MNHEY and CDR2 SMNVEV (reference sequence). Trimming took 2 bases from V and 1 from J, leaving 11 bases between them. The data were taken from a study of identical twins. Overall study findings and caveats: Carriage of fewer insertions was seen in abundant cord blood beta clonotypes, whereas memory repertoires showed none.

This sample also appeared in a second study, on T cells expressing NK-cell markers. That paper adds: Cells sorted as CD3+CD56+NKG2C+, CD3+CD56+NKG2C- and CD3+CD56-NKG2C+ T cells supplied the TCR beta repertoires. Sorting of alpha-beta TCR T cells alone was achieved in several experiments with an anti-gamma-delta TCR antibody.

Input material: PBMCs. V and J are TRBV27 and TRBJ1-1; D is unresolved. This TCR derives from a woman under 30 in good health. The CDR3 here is CASSLQTPGNTEAFF. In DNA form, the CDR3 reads TGTGCCAGCAGTTTACAGACACCGGGGAACACTGAAGCTTTCTTT.